This is a list of T cell receptor beta chains from one sample in a study of beta chain features in type 1 diabetes. Clones were read by immunoSEQ multiplex PCR, and TCRdb kept only the in-frame ones, dropping some. The sample gives 150,000 to 200,000 clones, more than 10% of which show up once; about 0.58% is in the top ten. The sample comprised central memory CD4+ T cells from blood. Receptors originate from a woman younger than 30 in good health. The CDR3 runs from the conserved cysteine through the conserved F or W.

j_call: TRBJ1-1
v_call: TRBV7-9
cdr3_length: 14
cdr3_aa: CASSLDLVNTEAFF

j_call: TRBJ2-5
v_call: TRBV18
cdr3_length: 13
cdr3_aa: CASSLSWRETQYF

j_call: TRBJ1-2
v_call: TRBV29-1
cdr3_length: 13
cdr3_aa: CSAWDRGDYGYTF

j_call: TRBJ1-1
v_call: TRBV5-5
cdr3_length: 14
cdr3_aa: CASSFHRVDTEAFF

j_call: TRBJ2-3
v_call: TRBV11-2
cdr3_length: 16
cdr3_aa: CASSSSDRAGADTQYF

j_call: TRBJ1-2
v_call: TRBV28
cdr3_length: 15
cdr3_aa: CASSFSSGYSHGYTF

j_call: TRBJ1-4
v_call: TRBV18
cdr3_length: 15
cdr3_aa: CASSPPAPNNEKLFF

j_call: TRBJ2-7
v_call: TRBV4-3
cdr3_length: 14
cdr3_aa: CASSQDRQGYEQYF

j_call: TRBJ1-1
v_call: TRBV25-1
cdr3_length: 11
cdr3_aa: CASRPQGEAFF

j_call: TRBJ2-3
v_call: TRBV11-2
cdr3_length: 16
cdr3_aa: CASSSGQGALADTQYF